The clone carrying this T cell receptor beta chain has a count of ten or more. The target antigen is unknown. This specimen comes from a study of regulatory T cells in long-lasting Graves disease. Points from the study as a whole: When disease was persistent, TRBV28, TRBJ1-2 and TRBJ2-5 were the favored segments.

Germline V CDR1 and CDR2: SQVTM, ANQGSEA. CDR3 length equals 15 residues. Deletions cut 1 base from V and 0 bases from J, with 12 bases between. The time point: persistent/refractory GD, antithyroid drugs over 5 years with positive TRAb. PBMC-extracted RNA yielded the TCR library. Nine milliliters of peripheral blood were taken and placed in EDTA tubes. Building the TCR beta libraries relied on iRepertoire HTBI primers, and CDR3 regions underwent Arm-PCR. TCRdb redid the calling of the multiplex PCR reads with MiXCR, one entry per CDR3 protein. The data show about 470,000 distinct CDR3 sequences, 20% to 25% seen once.

The sample was peripheral blood mononuclear cells (PBMCs), taken when the disease was refractory, from a patient treated with antithyroid drugs. This chain connects TRBV29-1 to TRBJ1-2, with a possible D match to TRBD1 (6 bases). This TCR derives from a female donor with Graves disease. CDR3 residues: CSVEGRDTTNYGYTF. The CDR3 bases are TGCAGCGTTGAAGGGCGGGACACAACTAACTATGGCTACACCTTC.